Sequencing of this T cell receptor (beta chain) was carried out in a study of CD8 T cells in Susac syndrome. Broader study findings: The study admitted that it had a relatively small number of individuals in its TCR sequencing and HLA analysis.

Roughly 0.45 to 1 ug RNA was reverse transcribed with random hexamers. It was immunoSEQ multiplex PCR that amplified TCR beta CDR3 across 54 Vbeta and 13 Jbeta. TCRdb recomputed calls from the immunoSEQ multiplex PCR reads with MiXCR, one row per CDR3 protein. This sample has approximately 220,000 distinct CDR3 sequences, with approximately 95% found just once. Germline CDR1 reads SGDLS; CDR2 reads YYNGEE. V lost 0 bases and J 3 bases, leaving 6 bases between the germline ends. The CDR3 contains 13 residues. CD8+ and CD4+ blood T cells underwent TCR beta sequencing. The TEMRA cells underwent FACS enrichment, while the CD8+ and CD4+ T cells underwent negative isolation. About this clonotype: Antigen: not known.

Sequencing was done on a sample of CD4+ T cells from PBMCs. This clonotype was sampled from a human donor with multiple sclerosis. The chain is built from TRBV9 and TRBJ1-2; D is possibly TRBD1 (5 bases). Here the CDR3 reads CASSVEQDYGYTF. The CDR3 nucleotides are TGTGCCAGCAGCGTAGAACAGGACTATGGCTACACCTTC.